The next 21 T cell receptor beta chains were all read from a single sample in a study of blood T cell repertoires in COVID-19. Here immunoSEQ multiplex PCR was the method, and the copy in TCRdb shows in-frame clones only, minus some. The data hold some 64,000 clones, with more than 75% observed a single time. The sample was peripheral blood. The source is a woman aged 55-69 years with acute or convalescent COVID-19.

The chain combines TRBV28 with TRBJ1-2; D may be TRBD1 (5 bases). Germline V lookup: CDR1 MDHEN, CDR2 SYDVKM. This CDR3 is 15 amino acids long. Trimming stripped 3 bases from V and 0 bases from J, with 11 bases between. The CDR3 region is CASSFSAGPNYGYTF. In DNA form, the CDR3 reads TGTGCCAGCAGTTTTTCCGCAGGGCCTAACTATGGCTACACCTTC.

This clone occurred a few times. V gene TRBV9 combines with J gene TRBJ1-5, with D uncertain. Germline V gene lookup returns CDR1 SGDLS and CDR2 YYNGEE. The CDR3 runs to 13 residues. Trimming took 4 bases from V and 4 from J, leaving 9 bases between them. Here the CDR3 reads CASSSGENQPQHF. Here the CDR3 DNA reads TGTGCCAGCAGCTCCGGGGAGAATCAGCCCCAGCATTTT.

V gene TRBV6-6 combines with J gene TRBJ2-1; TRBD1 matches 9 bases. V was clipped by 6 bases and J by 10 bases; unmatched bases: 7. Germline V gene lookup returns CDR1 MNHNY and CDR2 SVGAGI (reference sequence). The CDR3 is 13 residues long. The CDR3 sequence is CASRSTGGEEQFF. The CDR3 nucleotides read TGTGCCAGCAGATCAACAGGGGGCGAGGAGCAGTTCTTC.

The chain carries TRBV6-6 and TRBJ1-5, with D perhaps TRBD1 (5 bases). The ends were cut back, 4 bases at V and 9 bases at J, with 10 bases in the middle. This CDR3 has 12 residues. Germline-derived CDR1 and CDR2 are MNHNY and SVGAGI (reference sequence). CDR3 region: CASSSLGVPQHF. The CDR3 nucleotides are TGTGCCAGCAGTTCCCTAGGGGTGCCCCAGCATTTT.

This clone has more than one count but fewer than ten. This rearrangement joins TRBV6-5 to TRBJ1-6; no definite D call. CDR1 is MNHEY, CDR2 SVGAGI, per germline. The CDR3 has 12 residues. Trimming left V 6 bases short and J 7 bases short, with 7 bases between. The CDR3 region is CASRQNNSPLHF. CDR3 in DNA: TGTGCCAGCAGGCAGAACAATTCACCCCTCCACTTT.

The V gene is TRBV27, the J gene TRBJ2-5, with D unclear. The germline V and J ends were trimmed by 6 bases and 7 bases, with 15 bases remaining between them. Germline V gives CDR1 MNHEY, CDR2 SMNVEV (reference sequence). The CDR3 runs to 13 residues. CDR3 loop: CASSLTQRSTQYF. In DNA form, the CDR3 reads TGTGCCAGCAGCCTAACCCAAAGATCGACCCAGTACTTC.

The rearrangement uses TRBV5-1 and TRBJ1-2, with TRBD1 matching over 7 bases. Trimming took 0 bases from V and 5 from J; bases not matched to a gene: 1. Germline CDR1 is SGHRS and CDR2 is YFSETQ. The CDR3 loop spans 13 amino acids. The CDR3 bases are TGCGCCAGCAGCTTGGTGACAGGGTATGGCTACACCTTC. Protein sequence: CASSLVTGYGYTF. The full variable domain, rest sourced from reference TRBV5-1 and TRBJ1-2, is KAGVTQTPRYLIKTRGQQVTLSCSPISGHRSVSWYQQTPGQGLQFLFEYFSETQRNKGNFPGRFSGRQFSNSRSEMNVSTLELGDSALYLCASSLVTGYGYTFGSGTRLTVV.

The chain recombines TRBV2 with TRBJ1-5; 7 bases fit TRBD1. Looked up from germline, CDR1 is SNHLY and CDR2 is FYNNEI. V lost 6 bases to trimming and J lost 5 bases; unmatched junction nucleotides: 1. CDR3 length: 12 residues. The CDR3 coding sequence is TGTGCCAGCAGCGACAGGGATCAGCCCCAGCATTTT. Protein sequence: CASSDRDQPQHF.

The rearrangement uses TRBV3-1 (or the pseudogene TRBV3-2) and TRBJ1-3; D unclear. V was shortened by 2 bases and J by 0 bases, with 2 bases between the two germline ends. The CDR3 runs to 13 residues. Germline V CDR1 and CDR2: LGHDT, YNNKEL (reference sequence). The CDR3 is CASSQYSGNTIYF. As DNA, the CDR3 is TGTGCCAGCAGCCAATACTCTGGAAACACCATATATTTT.

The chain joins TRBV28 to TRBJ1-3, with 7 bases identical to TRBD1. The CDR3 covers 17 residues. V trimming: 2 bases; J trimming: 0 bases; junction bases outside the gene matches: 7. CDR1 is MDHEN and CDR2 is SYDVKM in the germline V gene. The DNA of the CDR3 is TGTGCCAGCAGTTTAATTCATAGGGGGCTCTCTGGAAACACCATATATTTT. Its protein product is CASSLIHRGLSGNTIYF.

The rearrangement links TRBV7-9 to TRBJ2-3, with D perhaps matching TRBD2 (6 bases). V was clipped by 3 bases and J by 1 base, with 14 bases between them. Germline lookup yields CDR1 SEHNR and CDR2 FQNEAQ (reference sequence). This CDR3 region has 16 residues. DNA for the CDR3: TGTGCCAGCAGCTTGTTAATGGAGGGTGGCACAGATACGCAGTATTTT. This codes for CASSLLMEGGTDTQYF.

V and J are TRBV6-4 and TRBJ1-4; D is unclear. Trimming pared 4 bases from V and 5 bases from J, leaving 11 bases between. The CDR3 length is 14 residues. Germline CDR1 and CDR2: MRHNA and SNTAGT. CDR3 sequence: CASSGEQSNEKLFF. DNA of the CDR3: TGTGCCAGCAGTGGAGAACAGTCGAATGAAAAACTGTTTTTT.

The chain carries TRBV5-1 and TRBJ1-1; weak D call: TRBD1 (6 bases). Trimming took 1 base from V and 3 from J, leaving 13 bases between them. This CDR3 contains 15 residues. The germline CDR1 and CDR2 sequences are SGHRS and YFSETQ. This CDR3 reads CASSLQGNMDTEAFF. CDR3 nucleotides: TGCGCCAGCAGCTTGCAGGGGAATATGGACACTGAAGCTTTCTTT. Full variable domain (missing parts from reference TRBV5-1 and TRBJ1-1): KAGVTQTPRYLIKTRGQQVTLSCSPISGHRSVSWYQQTPGQGLQFLFEYFSETQRNKGNFPGRFSGRQFSNSRSEMNVSTLELGDSALYLCASSLQGNMDTEAFFGQGTRLTVV.

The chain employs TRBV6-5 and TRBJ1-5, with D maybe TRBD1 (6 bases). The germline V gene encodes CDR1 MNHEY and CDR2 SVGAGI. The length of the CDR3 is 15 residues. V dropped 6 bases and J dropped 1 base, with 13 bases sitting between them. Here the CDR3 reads CASSPTGASNQPQHF. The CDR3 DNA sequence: TGTGCCAGCAGCCCGACAGGAGCAAGCAATCAGCCCCAGCATTTT.

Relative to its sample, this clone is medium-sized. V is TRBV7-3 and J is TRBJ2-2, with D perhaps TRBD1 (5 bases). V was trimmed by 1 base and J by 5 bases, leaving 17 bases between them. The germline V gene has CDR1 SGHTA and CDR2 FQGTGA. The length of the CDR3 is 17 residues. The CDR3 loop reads CASSLSSAGPKTGELFF. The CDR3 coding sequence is TGTGCCAGCAGCTTAAGTTCGGCAGGGCCAAAAACCGGGGAGCTGTTTTTT.

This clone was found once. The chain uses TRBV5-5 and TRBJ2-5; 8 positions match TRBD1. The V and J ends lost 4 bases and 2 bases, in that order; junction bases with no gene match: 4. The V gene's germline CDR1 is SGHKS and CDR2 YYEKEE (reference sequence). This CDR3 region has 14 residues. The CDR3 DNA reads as TGTGCCAGCAGCCTCAGGACAGGGCAAGAGACCCAGTACTTC. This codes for CASSLRTGQETQYF.

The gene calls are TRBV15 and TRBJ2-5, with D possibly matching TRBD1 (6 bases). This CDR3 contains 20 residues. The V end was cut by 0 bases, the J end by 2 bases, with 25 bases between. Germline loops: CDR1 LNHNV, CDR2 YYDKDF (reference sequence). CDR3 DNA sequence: TGTGCCACCAGCAGAGATTACAGGAGCATAACACCAGGGGTTCAAGAGACCCAGTACTTC. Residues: CATSRDYRSITPGVQETQYF.

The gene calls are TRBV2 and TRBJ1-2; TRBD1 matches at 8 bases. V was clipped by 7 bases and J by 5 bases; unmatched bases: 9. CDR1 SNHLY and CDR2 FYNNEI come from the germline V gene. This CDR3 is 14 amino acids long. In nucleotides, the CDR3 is TGTGCCAGCAAGCTACCCCAGGGGGCTTATGGCTACACCTTC. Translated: CASKLPQGAYGYTF.

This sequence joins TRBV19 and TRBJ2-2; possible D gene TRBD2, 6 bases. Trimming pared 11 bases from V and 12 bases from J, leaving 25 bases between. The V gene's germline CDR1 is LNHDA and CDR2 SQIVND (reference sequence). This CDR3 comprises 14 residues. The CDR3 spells CAARDLAKPWQLFF. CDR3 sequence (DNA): TGTGCCGCCCGGGACTTAGCAAAACCCTGGCAGCTGTTTTTT.

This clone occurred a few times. The CDR3 sequence: CASSLGGWKTGSYNEQFF. CDR3 nucleotides: TGTGCCAGCAGCTTGGGGGGTTGGAAAACAGGCTCCTACAATGAGCAGTTCTTC. The chain is built from TRBV7-2 and TRBJ2-1; possible D gene TRBD2, 6 bases. V was clipped by 3 bases and J by 0 bases, with 18 bases between them. The CDR3 totals 18 residues. Germline assignment: CDR1 SGHTA and CDR2 FQGNSA.

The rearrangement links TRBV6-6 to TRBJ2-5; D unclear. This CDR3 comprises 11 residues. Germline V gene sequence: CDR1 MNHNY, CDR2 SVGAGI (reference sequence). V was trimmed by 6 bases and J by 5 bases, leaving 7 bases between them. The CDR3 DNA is TGTGCCAGCAGGGAGCTCGAGACCCAGTACTTC. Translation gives CASRELETQYF.